These T cell receptor beta chains were read from a single sample in a study of T cells in Graves' hyperthyroidism and ophthalmopathy. TCRdb independently ran MiXCR on the multiplex PCR reads; one entry per CDR3 protein. Of about 640,000 distinct CDR3 sequences in the sample, 13% to 15% were seen once. Material for sequencing was blood. These receptors were taken from a woman between 45 and 65 years old with Graves' ophthalmopathy. Both conserved end residues are part of each CDR3. The order of the fields is J gene, V gene, CDR3 length, clone size, D gene, CDR3 DNA, CDR3 protein. The D gene is left open where the match is weak. Expanded clones get a size class; other rows say once, few or many, or leave the size out.

>TRBJ2-7|TRBV29-1|14|many|TRBD1
TGCAGCGTTGAACAAGGGACAGGGAGCGTCGAGCAGTACTTC
CSVEQGTGSVEQYF
>TRBJ1-5|TRBV7-2|14|many|.
TGTGCCAGCAGCTTAGATCGGGGGGGACAGCCCCAGCATTTT
CASSLDRGGQPQHF
>TRBJ2-7|TRBV5-1|15|many|.
TGCGCCAGCAGCCTAAGACAGTCCCTCTCCTACGAGCAGTACTTC
CASSLRQSLSYEQYF
>TRBJ2-3|TRBV13|17|many|TRBD1
TGTGCCAGCAGCTTAGCGGGACAGGGCTTTAGCACAGATACGCAGTATTTT
CASSLAGQGFSTDTQYF
>TRBJ2-7|TRBV10-3|13|.|.
TGTGCCATCAGCGTCGGGAAGCCTTACGAGCAGTACTTC
CAISVGKPYEQYF
>TRBJ2-7|TRBV20-1|13|many|.
TGCAGTGCTAGAGGTCAACCAACCTACGAGCAGTACTTC
CSARGQPTYEQYF
>TRBJ1-5|TRBV6-1|15|many|.
TGTGCCAGCAGTGAAGCGCTGGGGGCAGGGGCGTCCCAGCATTTT
CASSEALGAGASQHF
>TRBJ2-1|TRBV11-2|15|many|TRBD2
TGTGCCAGCAGCCCGGGGACTAGCGGGATGGGTGAGCAGTTCTTC
CASSPGTSGMGEQFF
>TRBJ1-1|TRBV27|15|many|TRBD1
TGTGCCAGCAGTTCCCTACAGGGGGTTGGGACTGAAGCTTTCTTT
CASSSLQGVGTEAFF
>TRBJ1-6|TRBV4-1|16|few|.
TGCGCCAGCAGCCAAGATGGTGCCCGGGGGAATTCACCCCTCCACTTT
CASSQDGARGNSPLHF
>TRBJ2-7|TRBV28|15|.|.
TGTGCCAGCAGTCCCGGGGACGCCCTCTCCTACGAGCAGTACTTC
CASSPGDALSYEQYF
>TRBJ2-1|TRBV7-9|13|many|.
TGTGCCAGCAGCTTTGTTGGCTTTGGTGAGCAGTTCTTC
CASSFVGFGEQFF
>TRBJ1-6|TRBV6-2/TRBV6-3|16|.|.
TGTGCCAGCAGTGGTTTACGACAACAGAATAATTCACCCCTCCACTTT
CASSGLRQQNNSPLHF
>TRBJ1-2|TRBV6-1|14|.|TRBD1
TGTGCCAGCAGCTGGGACAGGGCGAGCCGGGGCTACACCTTC
CASSWDRASRGYTF
>TRBJ2-7|TRBV4-1|14|.|.
TGCGCCAGCGGCCGCAGACAGGGAGGTTACGAGCAGTACTTC
CASGRRQGGYEQYF
>TRBJ2-2|TRBV4-2|15|few|.
TGTGCCAGCAGCCAAGTAGCAGCGAACACCGGGGAGCTGTTTTTT
CASSQVAANTGELFF
>TRBJ1-2|TRBV7-9|15|.|.
TGTGCCAGCAGCTTACACGAGGGACTACTCTATGGCTACACCTTC
CASSLHEGLLYGYTF
>TRBJ2-3|TRBV4-3|15|many|.
TGCGCCAGCAGCCATAGACACTCCTCCACAGATACGCAGTATTTT
CASSHRHSSTDTQYF
>TRBJ1-1|TRBV2|15|.|.
TGTGCCAGCAGCATGACCGGGCCTCTTAGGGTGCTAGCTTTCTTT
CASSMTGPLRVLAFF
>TRBJ2-5|TRBV19|15|.|TRBD2
TGTGCCAGTAGTAGCTGGACTAGCGGGAGAGAGACCCAGTACTTC
CASSSWTSGRETQYF
>TRBJ1-2|TRBV27|12|many|.
TGTGCCAGCAGCCAGACCGGGTATGGCTACACCTTC
CASSQTGYGYTF
>TRBJ2-1|TRBV7-2|15|many|TRBD2
TGTGCCAGCAGCTTAGACGGACTAGCGGTAAATGAGCAGTTCTTC
CASSLDGLAVNEQFF
>TRBJ2-7|TRBV7-8|14|many|TRBD2
TGTGCCAGCAGCTCGCAGCGGGAGTATTACGAGCAGTACTTC
CASSSQREYYEQYF
>TRBJ1-5|TRBV14|13|.|.
TGTGCCAGCAGCCGAGATCTAGGTCAGCCCCAGCATTTT
CASSRDLGQPQHF
>TRBJ2-3|TRBV19|15|few|TRBD2
TGTGCCAGTACCCCTAGCGGGACAACAACAGATACGCAGTATTTT
CASTPSGTTTDTQYF
>TRBJ1-3|TRBV15|17|few|.
TGTGCCACCAGCAACCTTAGAGGACGGCGGGCTGGAAACACCATATATTTT
CATSNLRGRRAGNTIYF
>TRBJ1-5|TRBV28|11|many|.
TGTGCCAGCAGGCGTGATCAGCCCCAGCATTTT
CASRRDQPQHF
>TRBJ2-7|TRBV7-9|15|many|TRBD1
TGTGCCAGCAGCATCTCCCGGACAGGGGGCTACGAGCAGTACTTC
CASSISRTGGYEQYF
>TRBJ2-7|TRBV5-1|14|many|TRBD1
TGCGCCAGCAGCTTGCTCAGGGGGTTATACGAGCAGTACTTC
CASSLLRGLYEQYF
>TRBJ2-1|TRBV27|14|many|TRBD2
TGTGCCAGCAGTTTGGGTAGCGGGAGTAATGAGCAGTTCTTC
CASSLGSGSNEQFF
>TRBJ2-7|TRBV6-6|14|many|.
TGTGCCAGCAGTTACTCCGGGACGGTCTACGAGCAGTACTTC
CASSYSGTVYEQYF
>TRBJ1-4|TRBV28|18|few|TRBD1
TGTGCCAGCAGTTTAGGTCCCAGACAGGGAGGGACTAATGAAAAACTGTTTTTT
CASSLGPRQGGTNEKLFF
>TRBJ1-6|TRBV7-2|16|.|TRBD1
TGTGCCAGCAGCTCCGGACAGGGGATATTAAATTCACCCCTCCACTTT
CASSSGQGILNSPLHF
>TRBJ2-3|TRBV28|11|many|.
TGTGCCAGCAGAACAACAGATACGCAGTATTTT
CASRTTDTQYF
>TRBJ2-1|TRBV24-1|18|.|TRBD2
TGTGCCACCAGTGACAGGGGCGGTCTAGCGGGAGTTCACAATGAGCAGTTCTTC
CATSDRGGLAGVHNEQFF
>TRBJ2-5|TRBV7-7|15|many|.
TGTGCTAGCAGTCCGAACCGGGACGGAAAAGAGACCCAGTACTTC
CASSPNRDGKETQYF
>TRBJ2-2|TRBV6-1|16|few|TRBD1
TGTGCCAGCAGATACCAGGGGGTCACGAACACCGGGGAGCTGTTTTTT
CASRYQGVTNTGELFF
>TRBJ1-5|TRBV7-2|15|many|.
TGTGCCAGCACCAAAAATAGGGGACCGAATCAGCCCCAGCATTTT
CASTKNRGPNQPQHF
>TRBJ2-5|TRBV28|17|few|TRBD1
TGTGCCAGCAGCAATACCGGGGACAGGGGGCGTAAGGAGACCCAGTACTTC
CASSNTGDRGRKETQYF
>TRBJ2-7|TRBV5-1|13|many|.
TGCGCCAGCAGCTTTGGGAACTTCTACGAGCAGTACTTC
CASSFGNFYEQYF
>TRBJ1-5|TRBV24-1|16|few|TRBD1
TGTGCCACCAGTGACAAAGGACAGGGTAGCAATCAGCCCCAGCATTTT
CATSDKGQGSNQPQHF
>TRBJ2-3|TRBV18|15|many|.
TGTGCCAGCTCACCACCGATTTCCTACCTAGATACGCAGTATTTT
CASSPPISYLDTQYF